This is a list of T cell receptor beta chains from one sample in a study of regulatory T cells in long-lasting Graves disease. One entry per CDR3 protein results from TCRdb running MiXCR on the multiplex PCR reads. Of around 470,000 distinct CDR3 sequences detected, 12% to 15% appear once; the ten largest clones hold approximately 15%. The sample was also linked to a second study, of T cells in Graves' hyperthyroidism and ophthalmopathy.

The material was peripheral blood mononuclear cells (PBMCs), obtained at new diagnosis, from a patient treated with antithyroid drugs. Receptors were obtained from a woman between 45 and 65 years old with Graves disease. CDR3s leave out the opening cysteine and the closing phenylalanine or tryptophan.

v_call	j_call	cdr3_aa
TRBV4-1	TRBJ2-2	ASSQVFQGGSGELF
TRBV5-1	TRBJ2-3	ASSSRTSGDRTDTQY
TRBV7-9	TRBJ1-4	ASSRDNWGEKLF
TRBV7-2	TRBJ2-3	ASSSQVGRDTDTQY
TRBV7-8	TRBJ2-1	ASSLALGPSGYNEQF
TRBV9	TRBJ2-1	ASSAVPGQNNEQF
TRBV4-1	TRBJ2-3	ASSPRTIYGGTSTDTQY
TRBV19	TRBJ1-5	ASNGSGNQPQH
TRBV28	TRBJ2-5	ASSETGYQETQY
TRBV30	TRBJ2-1	AWRAQGVSGEQF
TRBV20-1	TRBJ2-3	SARGMTSRFTDTQY
TRBV19	TRBJ2-2	ASIPGQGSTGELF
TRBV6-1	TRBJ2-2	ASSEGQLNTGELF
TRBV28	TRBJ2-3	ASSLHRLGLAYDTQY
TRBV6-1	TRBJ2-5	ASSSLVAIQETQH
TRBV12-3/TRBV12-4	TRBJ2-3	ASSRGTGGLTDTQY
TRBV11-3	TRBJ2-3	ASSLGADNTDTQY
TRBV18	TRBJ2-7	ASSPAPDRGQWQY
TRBV10-3	TRBJ1-1	AIHGTLNTEAF
TRBV7-9	TRBJ1-1	ASSHPGDRAFTEAF
TRBV2	TRBJ2-7	ASSPRLLAESYEQY
TRBV30	TRBJ1-3	AWRGQGSSSLGNTIY
TRBV7-9	TRBJ2-7	ASSPTSSYEQY
TRBV30	TRBJ1-2	AWSRAGRDYGYT
TRBV5-1	TRBJ2-1	ASSLEIVGMSYHNEQF
TRBV18	TRBJ2-1	ASSPGLAGDGEQF
TRBV6-2/TRBV6-3	TRBJ1-2	ASRAADRGGYT
TRBV20-1	TRBJ1-6	SASRTGNGSPLH
TRBV6-2/TRBV6-3	TRBJ2-3	ASRRLGGPDTQY
TRBV5-1	TRBJ2-3	ASSLDWGDTQY
TRBV29-1	TRBJ1-1	SVRIAEAF
TRBV4-1	TRBJ1-1	ASSQDLVWTEAF
TRBV28	TRBJ2-2	ASSWDSRNTGELF
TRBV9	TRBJ1-3	ASSVFPTASGNTIY
TRBV5-1	TRBJ2-7	ASSLGGMSYEQY
TRBV28	TRBJ2-7	ASSPTGLHYEQY
TRBV6-1	TRBJ1-1	ASRPHANTEAF
TRBV19	TRBJ1-2	ASSSTSWRELSGYT
TRBV2	TRBJ1-1	ASSEQGARDTEAF
TRBV18	TRBJ1-3	ASSRGDNSGNTIY
TRBV27	TRBJ1-2	ASSSAALDSNYGYT
TRBV28	TRBJ2-1	ASSSISGSPNNEQF
TRBV18	TRBJ2-1	ASSPEIHLNTYNEQF
TRBV7-9	TRBJ1-6	ASSSGSFYNSPLH
TRBV7-2	TRBJ2-7	ASSSTRDRDRLLREQY
TRBV28	TRBJ1-5	ASSGDTSQQPQH
TRBV28	NA	ASSARDRQETQY
TRBV9	TRBJ2-7	ASSAAGGHEQY
TRBV6-2/TRBV6-3	TRBJ2-1	ASSYGVSGGRDEQF
TRBV10-2	TRBJ2-7	ASSESAEGGYEQY
TRBV11-2	TRBJ2-1	ASSIGQENSHEQF
TRBV29-1	TRBJ2-3	SVETNSTDTQY
TRBV5-4	TRBJ1-2	ASSLHPSDYGYT
TRBV20-1	TRBJ2-7	SARQDILY
TRBV7-8	TRBJ1-5	ASSLGTLGGNQPQH
TRBV20-1	TRBJ2-2	SARVVGDGELF
TRBV27	TRBJ2-2	ASSTAGTSYGELF
TRBV30	TRBJ2-7	AWSPLDAVRSSYEQY
TRBV7-2	TRBJ1-5	ASSSGGNNQPQH
TRBV12-3/TRBV12-4	TRBJ2-1	ASSSPGGETNNEQF